This TCR beta chain was identified during a study of blood T cells in healthy people across ages. Sample-barcoded 5' priming and a J-beta primer mix drove a second PCR of roughly 7 to 11 cycles. TCRdb re-derived calls from the 5' RACE reads in MiXCR, one entry per CDR3 protein. The top ten hold roughly 10% of the sample, which has 900,000 to 950,000 distinct CDR3 sequences, under 35% seen once. This clonotype was counted a few times. CDR1 LGHDT and CDR2 YNNKEL come from the germline V gene (reference sequence). The CDR3 covers 17 residues. J was trimmed by 7 bases and V by 0 bases; bases with no gene match: 4. These same data were also listed under a study on T cells of mothers and their children.

Sequenced material: blood. The chain combines TRBV3-1 with TRBJ2-1, with 15 nucleotides matching TRBD2. This sequence originates from a woman between 40 and 50 years old in good health. DNA of the CDR3: TGTGCCAGCAGCCAAGATTATGGGACTAGCGGGGGGAATGAGCAGTTCTTC. It encodes CASSQDYGTSGGNEQFF.